The 25 T cell receptor beta chains below were found in one sample sequenced in a study of T cell responses to AZD1222 COVID-19 vaccine. Clones were read by immunoSEQ multiplex PCR, and TCRdb kept only the in-frame ones, dropping some. This table has about 150,000 clones, less than 90% appearing once. The sample in question was peripheral blood, obtained after recovery from COVID-19. All receptors derive from an adult who had recovered from COVID-19.

The chain combines TRBV5-1 with TRBJ2-1, with a possible D match to TRBD2 (5 bases). V gave up 2 bases and J gave up 8 bases, with 14 bases separating them. CDR1 and CDR2 (germline): SGHRS, YFSETQ. The CDR3 loop spans 14 amino acids. As DNA, the CDR3 is TGCGCCAGCAGCTTTCCGGGGTCAGACGATGAGCAGTTCTTC. Protein product: CASSFPGSDDEQFF.

Notes on this clone: This CDR3 is also generated by other DNA sequences in the sample. This sequence joins TRBV9 and TRBJ2-6; D uncertain. V dropped 3 bases and J dropped 0 bases, with 10 bases sitting between them. Germline V gene lookup returns CDR1 SGDLS and CDR2 YYNGEE. The CDR3 is made up of 16 amino acids. The CDR3 protein is CASSATLGSGANVLTF. In DNA, the CDR3 is TGTGCCAGCAGCGCGACCCTTGGCTCTGGGGCCAACGTCCTGACTTTC. The variable domain in full, with the rest retrieved from reference TRBV9 and TRBJ2-6, is DSGVTQTPKHLITATGQRVTLRCSPRSGDLSVYWYQQSLDQGLQFLIQYYNGEERAKGNILERFSAQQFPDLHSELNLSSLELGDSALYFCASSATLGSGANVLTFGAGSRLTVL.

The J gene is TRBJ2-7, the V gene TRBV7-3; 12 bases match TRBD1. This CDR3 is built from 15 residues. Per germline, CDR1 SGHTA and CDR2 FQGTGA. V lost 5 bases, J lost 5 bases, and 7 bases stayed unmatched. The CDR3 protein is CASSPGTGGRDEQYF. Written as DNA, the CDR3 is TGTGCCAGCAGCCCAGGGACAGGGGGCCGCGACGAGCAGTACTTC.

The V gene is TRBV9, the J gene TRBJ2-5; D call uncertain. Germline loops: CDR1 SGDLS, CDR2 YYNGEE. With 3 bases removed from V and 5 bases from J, the gap between germline ends came to 11 bases. The CDR3 spans 13 residues. The chain's CDR3 is CASSAGPRETQYF. CDR3 nucleotide sequence: TGTGCCAGCAGCGCTGGCCCTCGGGAGACCCAGTACTTC.

The chain has TRBV6-5 and TRBJ2-7; 7 bases map to TRBD1. The CDR3 length is 16 residues. Trimming cost V 2 bases and J 2 bases; bases outside gene matches: 9. Germline values: CDR1 MNHEY, CDR2 SVGAGI. CDR3 residues: CASSYTNRGPTYEQYF. For the CDR3, the DNA is TGTGCCAGCAGTTACACAAACAGGGGTCCCACCTACGAGCAGTACTTC.

The chain joins TRBV6-2 or TRBV6-3 to TRBJ2-7; TRBD2 agrees at 7 bases. The J segment lost 0 bases and the V segment lost 6 bases, leaving 5 bases of the junction unmatched. Germline CDR1 is MNHEY and CDR2 is SVGEGT. The CDR3 has 14 amino acids. The CDR3 loop is CASSGRGVSYEQYF. As DNA, the CDR3 is TGTGCCAGCAGCGGCCGGGGGGTCTCCTACGAGCAGTACTTC.

This clone came up a few times. In DNA form, the CDR3 reads TGTGCCAGCAGCCATCGGGGACAGGGAGTTGCTTTCTTT. This sequence encodes CASSHRGQGVAFF. The rearrangement joins TRBV14 to TRBJ1-1, with 9 bases lining up with TRBD1. Germline CDR1 and CDR2: SGHDN and FVKESK. This CDR3 contains 13 residues. V lost 3 bases to trimming and J lost 11 bases; unmatched junction nucleotides: 7.

The chain has TRBV5-5 and TRBJ2-7; a possible D gene is TRBD2 (5 bases). Trimming took 4 bases from V and 0 from J, leaving 14 bases between them. Germline CDR1 and CDR2: SGHKS and YYEKEE (reference sequence). The CDR3 spans 15 residues. CDR3 in amino acids: CASSGARGSSYEQYF. CDR3 nucleotides: TGTGCCAGCAGCGGAGCCCGGGGTAGCTCCTACGAGCAGTACTTC.

This clone appeared a single time. The DNA of the CDR3 is TGCAGCGTTGAAGATCGGGGGGCTTACGAGCAGTACTTC. Translation: CSVEDRGAYEQYF. V gene TRBV29-1 combines with J gene TRBJ2-7, with D possibly TRBD2 on 7 matching bases. The CDR3 consists of 13 residues. Looked up from germline, CDR1 is SQVTM and CDR2 is ANQGSEA. Deletions cut 0 bases from V and 4 bases from J, with 10 bases between.

As regards this clone: A read error may account for a junction end that differs from germline. The rearrangement links TRBV13 to TRBJ2-7; D gene unclear. This CDR3 has 14 residues. The germline CDR1 and CDR2 sequences are PRHDT and FYEKMQ (reference sequence). DNA for the CDR3: TGTGCCAGCAGCGTAGGCCCTAGCTCCTACGAGCAGTACTTC. Translating it yields CASSVGPSSYEQYF.

The chain has TRBV27 and TRBJ2-7, with 8 bases lining up with TRBD1. J was trimmed by 4 bases and V by 8 bases; bases with no gene match: 10. The germline CDR1 and CDR2 sequences are MNHEY and SMNVEV (reference sequence). The CDR3 runs 14 residues. The CDR3 region is CASGTGTGSYEQYF. The CDR3 DNA sequence: TGTGCCAGCGGGACCGGGACAGGTTCGTACGAGCAGTACTTC.

CDR3 sequence: CASTGSEETQYF. In nucleotides, the CDR3 is TGTGCCAGTACCGGGTCTGAAGAGACCCAGTACTTC. This chain uses TRBV2 with TRBJ2-5; D is uncertain. From germline, CDR1 is SNHLY and CDR2 FYNNEI. V shed 9 bases and J shed 3 bases, with 11 bases lying between them. The CDR3 runs 12 residues.

CDR3 in amino acids: CASSNLGGDEQFF. The CDR3 DNA reads as TGTGCCAGCAGTAATTTAGGCGGTGATGAGCAGTTCTTC. The chain joins TRBV11-1 to TRBJ2-1; D not certain. Trimming left V 6 bases short and J 8 bases short, with 14 bases between. Germline CDR1 SGHAT, CDR2 FQDESV (reference sequence). CDR3 size: 13 residues.

CDR3 nucleotide sequence: TGTGCCAGCAGCGGATTTCCCAGGGGACCTAATGAAAAACTGTTTTTT. Its translation: CASSGFPRGPNEKLFF. The V call is TRBV7-6, the J call TRBJ1-4; possible D gene TRBD1, 6 bases. In germline, CDR1 is SGHVS, CDR2 FNYEAQ. The CDR3 consists of 16 residues. Trimming removed 5 bases at V and 3 bases at J, with 16 bases between.

There are a few counts of this clone. The V gene is TRBV28, the J gene TRBJ1-1; D possibly corresponds to TRBD1 (5 bases). The CDR3 totals 16 residues. Trimming pared 6 bases from V and 1 base from J, leaving 18 bases between. Germline V gives CDR1 MDHEN, CDR2 SYDVKM. The CDR3 DNA follows: TGTGCCAGCAGCCCGTGGCGAGGGGCCCAGAACACTGAAGCTTTCTTT. Residues: CASSPWRGAQNTEAFF. Variable domain in full (rest from reference TRBV28 and TRBJ1-1): DVKVTQSSRYLVKRTGEKVFLECVQDMDHENMFWYRQDPGLGLRLIYFSYDVKMKEKGDIPEGYSVSREKKERFSLILESASTNQTSMYLCASSPWRGAQNTEAFFGQGTRLTVV.

V and J are TRBV5-1 and TRBJ1-4; D not certain. This CDR3 has 12 residues. Germline V gene lookup returns CDR1 SGHRS and CDR2 YFSETQ. Trimming pared 4 bases from V and 10 bases from J, leaving 11 bases between. CDR3 region: CASSEQVGKLFF. CDR3 in DNA: TGCGCCAGCAGCGAACAAGTTGGAAAACTGTTTTTT.

This chain connects TRBV5-5 to TRBJ1-5; D gene ambiguous. Germline V gene sequence: CDR1 SGHKS, CDR2 YYEKEE (reference sequence). The ends were cut back, 4 bases at V and 5 bases at J, with 10 bases in the middle. The CDR3 sequence is 13 residues long. As DNA, the CDR3 is TGTGCCAGCAGCCCCGTCGGGGATCAGCCCCAGCATTTT. Protein product: CASSPVGDQPQHF. Full variable domain (outside the CDR3, taken from reference TRBV5-5 and TRBJ1-5): DAGVTQSPTHLIKTRGQQVTLRCSPISGHKSVSWYQQVLGQGPQFIFQYYEKEERGRGNFPDRFSARQFPNYSSELNVNALLLGDSALYLCASSPVGDQPQHFGDGTRLSIL.

This chain's CDR3 is CASRPERGSYGYTF. CDR3 nucleotide sequence: TGTGCCAGCAGACCAGAGCGGGGCAGCTATGGCTACACCTTC. This rearrangement joins TRBV6-5 to TRBJ1-2, with TRBD1 as a possible D gene (5 bases). This CDR3 region has 14 residues. V lost 6 bases, J lost 4 bases, and 15 bases lay in between. Germline V CDR1 and CDR2: MNHEY, SVGAGI.

The rearrangement joins TRBV3-1 (or the pseudogene TRBV3-2) to TRBJ1-2; 7 positions agree with TRBD1. From germline, CDR1 is LGHDT and CDR2 YNNKEL (reference sequence). The ends lost 0 bases at V and 6 bases at J; junction bases unmatched: 4. The CDR3 is made up of 14 amino acids. This CDR3 is CASSQDPRGHGYTF. The CDR3 coding sequence is TGTGCCAGCAGCCAAGATCCGAGGGGGCATGGCTACACCTTC.

The chain joins TRBV14 to TRBJ2-5; D not resolved. V was shortened by 1 base and J by 1 base, with 13 bases between the two germline ends. CDR3 length: 16 residues. The V gene's germline CDR1 is SGHDN and CDR2 FVKESK. CDR3 coding DNA: TGTGCCAGCAGCCAAGTGGGCAGGCAGGCCCAAGAGACCCAGTACTTC. It encodes CASSQVGRQAQETQYF.

This chain connects TRBV3-1 (or the pseudogene TRBV3-2) to TRBJ2-7; the match to TRBD2 covers 11 bases. V gave up 3 bases and J gave up 1 base; unmatched junction bases: 5. The CDR3 has 16 residues. The germline V gene encodes CDR1 LGHDT and CDR2 YNNKEL (reference sequence). The CDR3: CASSHGLAGGSYEQYF. The CDR3 DNA sequence: TGTGCCAGCAGCCACGGCCTAGCGGGGGGATCCTACGAGCAGTACTTC.

This chain links TRBV12-3 or TRBV12-4 with TRBJ1-6; no reliable D call. Trimming removed 7 bases from V and 0 bases from J, with 4 bases in between. CDR3 length: 13 amino acids. CDR3 bases: TGTGCCAGCAAGAGCTCCTATAATTCACCCCTCCACTTT. Its translation is CASKSSYNSPLHF.

J is TRBJ1-1 and V is TRBV7-9; 8 nucleotides align to TRBD1. The germline V gene has CDR1 SEHNR and CDR2 FQNEAQ (reference sequence). V shed 4 bases, J shed 1 base, and the junction held 5 bases outside the gene matches. The CDR3 spans 15 residues. CDR3 region: CASSSRDRGNTEAFF. The CDR3 DNA sequence: TGTGCCAGCAGCTCGCGCGACAGGGGGAACACTGAAGCTTTCTTT.

The rearrangement joins TRBV11-3 to TRBJ2-1, with no clear D. V gave up 1 base and J gave up 2 bases, with 3 bases separating them. Germline V CDR1 and CDR2: SGHNT, YENEEA. There are 13 residues in the CDR3. The CDR3 region is CASSLGPYNEQFF. Here the CDR3 DNA reads TGTGCCAGCAGCTTAGGCCCCTACAATGAGCAGTTCTTC.

The gene calls are TRBV10-3 and TRBJ2-1; a weak D match, TRBD2 (5 bases). The germline CDR1 and CDR2 sequences are ENHRY and SYGVKD. V was trimmed by 6 bases and J by 0 bases, leaving 12 bases between them. The CDR3 is made up of 15 amino acids. The CDR3 loop is CAISPGLSSYNEQFF. In DNA, the CDR3 is TGTGCCATCAGCCCAGGACTCAGCTCCTACAATGAGCAGTTCTTC.